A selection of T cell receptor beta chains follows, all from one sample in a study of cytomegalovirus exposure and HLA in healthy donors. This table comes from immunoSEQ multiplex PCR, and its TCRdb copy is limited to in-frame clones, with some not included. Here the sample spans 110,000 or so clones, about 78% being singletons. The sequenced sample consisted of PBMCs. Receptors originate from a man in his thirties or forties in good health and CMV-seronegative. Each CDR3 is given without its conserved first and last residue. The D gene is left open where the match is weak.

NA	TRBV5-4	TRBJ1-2	ASSLDTGNYGYT
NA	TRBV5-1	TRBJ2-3	ASSLDWRVEAQY
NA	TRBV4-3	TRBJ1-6	ASSQAFMGGVGNSPLH
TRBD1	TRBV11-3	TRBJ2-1	ASSSHRGTEQF
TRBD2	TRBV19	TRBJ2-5	ASSPRAGIPETQY
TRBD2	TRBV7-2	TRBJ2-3	ASSLGRALAGDLVTQY
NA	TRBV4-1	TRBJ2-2	ASSQRTLNTGELF
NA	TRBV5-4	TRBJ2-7	ASSLGGARANEQY
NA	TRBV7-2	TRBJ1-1	ASSRGGTEAF
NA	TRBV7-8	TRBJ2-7	ASSRRGANEQY
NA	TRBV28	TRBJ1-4	ASRPYDSLNEKLF
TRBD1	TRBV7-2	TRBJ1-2	ASSLEPTGWGGYT
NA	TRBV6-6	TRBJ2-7	ASSYEGDLYEQY
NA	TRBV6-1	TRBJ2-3	ASSVWRDTQY
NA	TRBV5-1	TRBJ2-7	ASSFEQGGYEQY
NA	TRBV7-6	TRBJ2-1	ASSLTRLDEQF
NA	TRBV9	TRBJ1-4	ASSVGGSTNEKLF
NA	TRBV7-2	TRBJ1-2	ASTTGGERGYGYT
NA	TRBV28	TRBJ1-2	ASSPAPGYGYT
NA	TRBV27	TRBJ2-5	ASQGGTTQETQY
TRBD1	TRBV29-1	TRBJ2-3	SVEGGRGRYTQY
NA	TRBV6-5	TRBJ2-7	ASGRQGGDEQY
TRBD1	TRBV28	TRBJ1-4	ASSNRGPDEKLF
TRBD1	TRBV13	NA	ASSTGGEQY
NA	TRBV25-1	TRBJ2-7	ASSALSEQY
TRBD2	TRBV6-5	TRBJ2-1	ASSYKAGGYNEQF
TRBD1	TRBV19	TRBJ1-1	ASSTPRTGTAEAF
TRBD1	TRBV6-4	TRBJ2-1	ASSDQTGGLYNEQF
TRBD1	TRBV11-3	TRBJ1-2	ASSWAGGANRGYT
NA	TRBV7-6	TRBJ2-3	ASSPSTDTQY
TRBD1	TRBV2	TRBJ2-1	ASSRTGTGRDNEQF
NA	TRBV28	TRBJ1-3	ASSSGTGNTIY
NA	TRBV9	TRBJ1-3	ASSVEQRGTIY
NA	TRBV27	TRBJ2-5	ASSWADQETQY
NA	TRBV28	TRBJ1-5	ASSLDRRWQPQH
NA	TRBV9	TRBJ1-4	ASSANGGSNEKLF
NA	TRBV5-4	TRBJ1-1	ASSPGETEAF
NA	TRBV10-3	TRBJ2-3	AISESTLTSDTQY
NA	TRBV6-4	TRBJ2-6	ASSEVSGSGANVLT
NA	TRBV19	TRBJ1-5	ASSRGGSDQPQH
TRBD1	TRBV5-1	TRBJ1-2	ASSEGQGPYGGYT
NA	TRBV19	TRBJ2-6	ASSNTNVLT
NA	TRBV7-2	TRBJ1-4	ASSRGSTNEKLF
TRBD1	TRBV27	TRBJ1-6	ASSPTGSVSPLH
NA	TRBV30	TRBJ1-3	AWAEGSGNTIY
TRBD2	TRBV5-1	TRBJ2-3	ASSPGLAGLDTQY
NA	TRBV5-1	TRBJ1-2	ASSLVDSSAGYT
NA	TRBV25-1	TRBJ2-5	ASTTSGGLETQY
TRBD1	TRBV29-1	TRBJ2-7	SVGDRVNEQY
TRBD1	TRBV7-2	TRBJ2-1	ASSFGTGYEQF
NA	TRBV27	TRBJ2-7	ASSLRSGSFYEQY
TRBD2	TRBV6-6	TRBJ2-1	ASRPLGRGGQNEQF